This TCR beta chain was identified during a study of blood T cell repertoires in COVID-19. Per the original methods: How many nucleated cells were present was estimated from reference gene primer amplification. Clones were read by immunoSEQ multiplex PCR, and TCRdb kept only the in-frame ones, dropping some. That table supplies the V and J calls and clone size; D and trimming were determined from the DNA. The sample shows roughly 59,000 clones, over 75% of them seen only once. This CDR3 has 15 amino acids. Trimming took 6 bases from V and 6 from J, leaving 17 bases between them. Germline V CDR1 and CDR2: SNHLY, FYNNEI.

The TCR comes from a human donor in a cohort sampled during active COVID-19. V gene TRBV2 combines with J gene TRBJ2-2; D ambiguous. The sample taken for sequencing was peripheral blood. The CDR3 region has the DNA TGTGCCAGCAGGGAGACCACGAGCAACGCCGGGGAGCTGTTTTTT. This translates into CASRETTSNAGELFF.